Each of the 14 T cell receptor beta chains below was sequenced from the same sample in a study of OX40 agonist ivuxolimab in advanced cancers. Library construction relied on the immunoSEQ multiplex PCR assay. TCRdb re-hosts the immuneACCESS table, in-frame sequences only. Its copies lack some clones; in the studies checked, an unresolved V gene accounts for under half of them, and the cause for the rest is not known. This sample is represented by tens of thousands of clones; around four fifths of them were singletons. The top ten clonotypes cover around 12% of the sample. Sequenced here: CD4+ or CD8+ T cells sorted from blood, sampled in a trial of the OX40 agonist ivuxolimab. Source of these receptors: an adult with an advanced solid tumor such as melanoma, head and neck, liver or kidney cancer.

V is TRBV9 and J is TRBJ2-2; TRBD1 agrees at 8 bases. The CDR3 is 17 amino acids. Germline V gene data show CDR1 as SGDLS and CDR2 as YYNGEE. V lost 4 bases to trimming and J lost 1 base; unmatched junction nucleotides: 9. The chain's CDR3 is CASSHLRGQGNTGELFF. The CDR3 bases are TGTGCCAGCAGCCATCTTAGAGGACAGGGGAACACCGGGGAGCTGTTTTTT.

This chain joins TRBV10-3 and TRBJ1-1; no definite D call. The CDR3 length is 12 residues. Germline CDR1 and CDR2: ENHRY and SYGVKD. The V gene lost 10 bases and the J gene lost 4 bases, with 13 bases spanning the gap. CDR3 in DNA: TGTGCCACCGAGGATAGTGGCACTGAAGCTTTCTTT. Translation gives CATEDSGTEAFF.

The genes are TRBV9 and TRBJ2-5; 8 nucleotides line up with TRBD1. Germline CDR1 SGDLS, CDR2 YYNGEE. This CDR3 is 15 amino acids long. With V trimmed by 0 bases and J by 5 bases, 6 bases remained unmatched. Written as DNA, the CDR3 is TGTGCCAGCAGCGTAGAGGCAGGGGGCATCGAGACCCAGTACTTC. Residues: CASSVEAGGIETQYF.

The chain carries TRBV9 and TRBJ2-1; 10 bases are shared with TRBD2. Trimming at V came to 3 bases and at J to 1 base, leaving 16 bases not matched to a gene. Germline lookup yields CDR1 SGDLS and CDR2 YYNGEE. CDR3 length: 20 residues. For the CDR3, the DNA is TGTGCCAGCAGCGCGAGCCTCAAGGCGAGCGGGGGGGCATCCTACAATGAGCAGTTCTTC. It codes for CASSASLKASGGASYNEQFF.

V and J are TRBV18 and TRBJ2-7; TRBD1 agrees at 7 bases. Germline loops: CDR1 KGHSH, CDR2 LQKENI. The V and J ends lost 6 bases and 0 bases, in that order; junction bases with no gene match: 8. The CDR3 loop spans 15 amino acids. The CDR3 spells CASSPERDSSYEQYF. DNA of the CDR3: TGTGCCAGCTCTCCCGAAAGGGACAGCTCCTACGAGCAGTACTTC.

This sequence joins TRBV9 and TRBJ1-5, with a weak D call TRBD1 (5 bases). Looked up from germline, CDR1 is SGDLS and CDR2 is YYNGEE. The CDR3 covers 15 residues. Trimming took 1 base from V and 5 from J, leaving 13 bases between them. The CDR3 nucleotides read TGTGCCAGCAGCGTAAGGGACGGTGAGGATCAGCCCCAGCATTTT. Amino acids: CASSVRDGEDQPQHF.

To note about this clone: The junction shows a germline mismatch at one end, possibly a read error. This chain uses TRBV7-7 with TRBJ2-3; weak D call: TRBD1 (5 bases). Germline CDR1 and CDR2: SSHAT and FNYEAQ (reference sequence). There are 16 residues in the CDR3. This chain's CDR3 is CASSLGHGHPRDTQYF. The CDR3, as DNA: TGTGCTAGCAGCTTGGGTCACGGACACCCGCGGGATACGCAGTATTTT.

This clone has only one observation. The chain uses TRBV5-1 and TRBJ2-3; D is uncertain. The CDR3 has 17 residues. Germline lookup yields CDR1 SGHRS and CDR2 YFSETQ. Trimming pared 3 bases from V and 1 base from J, leaving 18 bases between. The CDR3, as DNA: TGCGCCAGCAGCTCCTCTTTTTCCCCATGGGGCACAGATACGCAGTATTTT. Protein product: CASSSSFSPWGTDTQYF.

The chain couples TRBV15 to TRBJ1-2, with D hard to call. This CDR3 spans 19 amino acids. V dropped 2 bases and J dropped 5 bases, with 27 bases sitting between them. The germline gives CDR1 LNHNV, CDR2 YYDKDF (reference sequence). CDR3 in amino acids: CATSRSGFSRSFFTYGYTF. DNA for the CDR3: TGTGCCACCAGCAGATCTGGATTTAGCAGGTCTTTCTTCACTTATGGCTACACCTTC.

The gene calls are TRBV7-9 and TRBJ2-1; 13 nucleotides align to TRBD2. CDR1 and CDR2 from the germline V gene are SEHNR and FQNEAQ (reference sequence). The CDR3 spans 16 residues. Trimming took 5 bases from V and 6 from J; bases not matched to a gene: 7. CDR3 in amino acids: CASSPGTSGDFNEQFF. As DNA, the CDR3 is TGTGCCAGCAGCCCAGGGACTAGCGGGGACTTCAATGAGCAGTTCTTC.

This clone was seen a handful of times. The chain has TRBV7-2 and TRBJ2-7; a possible D gene is TRBD1 (6 bases). V lost 2 bases and J lost 3, with 11 bases in between. The germline CDR1 and CDR2 sequences are SGHTA and FQGNSA. The CDR3 extends over 14 amino acids. CDR3 coding DNA: TGTGCCAGCAGCTTATGGGACACGTTCTACGAGCAGTACTTC. This encodes CASSLWDTFYEQYF.

The chain employs TRBV9 and TRBJ2-1; maybe TRBD2 (5 bases). The CDR3 extends over 16 amino acids. Germline V gene lookup returns CDR1 SGDLS and CDR2 YYNGEE. Trimming stripped 0 bases from V and 2 bases from J, with 12 bases between. The DNA for the CDR3 is TGTGCCAGCAGCGTAGTTGTAAGCGGCCCCTACAATGAGCAGTTCTTC. Translation gives CASSVVVSGPYNEQFF.

The V gene is TRBV5-4, the J gene TRBJ1-4; 7 nucleotides line up with TRBD1. Germline values: CDR1 SGHNT, CDR2 YYREEE (reference sequence). V dropped 3 bases and J dropped 0; count of bases not matched to a gene: 8. The CDR3 contains 17 residues. The CDR3 sequence: CASSYRQGYTTNEKLFF. CDR3 DNA: TGTGCCAGCAGCTATAGACAGGGCTATACAACTAATGAAAAACTGTTTTTT.

The genes are TRBV13 and TRBJ2-1; D remains unclear. Germline V CDR1 and CDR2: PRHDT, FYEKMQ (reference sequence). The CDR3 runs to 13 residues. V lost 5 bases, J lost 6 bases, and 11 bases lay in between. CDR3 sequence: CASSPPSGNEQFF. As DNA, the CDR3 is TGTGCCAGCAGCCCCCCCAGTGGCAATGAGCAGTTCTTC. Full variable domain (outside the CDR3, taken from reference TRBV13 and TRBJ2-1): AAGVIQSPRHLIKEKRETATLKCYPIPRHDTVYWYQQGPGQDPQFLISFYEKMQSDKGSIPDRFSAQQFSDYHSELNMSSLELGDSALYFCASSPPSGNEQFFGPGTRLTVL.